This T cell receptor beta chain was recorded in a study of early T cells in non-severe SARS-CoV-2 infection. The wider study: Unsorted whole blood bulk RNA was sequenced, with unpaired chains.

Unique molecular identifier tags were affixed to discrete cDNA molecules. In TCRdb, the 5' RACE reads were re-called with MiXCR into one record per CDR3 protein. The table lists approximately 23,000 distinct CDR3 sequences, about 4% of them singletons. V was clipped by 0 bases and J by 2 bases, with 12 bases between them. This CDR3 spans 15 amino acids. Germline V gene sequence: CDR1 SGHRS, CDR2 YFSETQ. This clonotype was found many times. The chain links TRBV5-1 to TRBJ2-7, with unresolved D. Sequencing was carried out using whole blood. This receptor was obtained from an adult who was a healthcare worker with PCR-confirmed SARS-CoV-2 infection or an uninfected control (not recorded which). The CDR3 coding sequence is TGCGCCAGCAGCTTGGAGCCAGGTGTGACCTACGAGCAGTACTTC. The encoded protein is CASSLEPGVTYEQYF.